What follows are 5 T cell receptor beta chains derived from one specimen sequenced in a study of blood T cell repertoires in COVID-19. Only in-frame clones appear in the TCRdb table, and some are missing; sequencing was by immunoSEQ multiplex PCR. The table has tens of thousands of clones, under 90% seen once. Material: peripheral blood. The receptors come from a man in his 60s with acute or convalescent COVID-19.

The rearrangement links TRBV30 to TRBJ2-7; a weak D match, TRBD2 (5 bases). CDR3 length: 11 amino acids. Germline CDR1 is GTSNPN and CDR2 is SVGIG (reference sequence). Trimming took off 3 bases at V and 2 bases at J, with 5 bases between the two ends. This chain's CDR3 is CAWSGAYEQYF. In DNA form, the CDR3 reads TGTGCCTGGAGCGGGGCCTACGAGCAGTACTTC.

The chain links TRBV6-5 to TRBJ2-1; TRBD2 aligns across 8 bases. Per germline, CDR1 MNHEY and CDR2 SVGAGI. This CDR3 contains 16 residues. V dropped 4 bases and J dropped 2; count of bases not matched to a gene: 7. CDR3 DNA sequence: TGTGCCAGCAGTTCCCAGGTCGGGGGGGCCTACAATGAGCAGTTCTTC. It translates to CASSSQVGGAYNEQFF.

This chain joins TRBV6-5 and TRBJ1-1; TRBD1 might be the D (5 bases). The V and J ends lost 8 bases and 1 base respectively, with 14 bases between them. CDR3 length: 14 amino acids. Germline CDR1 is MNHEY and CDR2 is SVGAGI. In DNA form, the CDR3 reads TGTGCCAGCCAAACCAGGGTGGGGAACACTGAAGCTTTCTTT. Its translation is CASQTRVGNTEAFF.

This chain connects TRBV9 to TRBJ2-3, with 11 nucleotides matching TRBD1. Germline assignment: CDR1 SGDLS and CDR2 YYNGEE. Germline trimming cut 2 bases from V and 6 bases from J; bases unmatched to any gene: 5. The CDR3 has 15 amino acids. CDR3: CASSVMGQGGDTQYF. CDR3 DNA sequence: TGTGCCAGCAGCGTTATGGGACAGGGGGGGGATACGCAGTATTTT.

Only one count was recorded for this clone. For the CDR3, the DNA is TGTGCCAGTAGTCTCTCACTCAGGGGCGGCACTGAAGCTTTCTTT. Translation gives CASSLSLRGGTEAFF. The rearrangement uses TRBV19 and TRBJ1-1; TRBD1 is a possible D gene (6 bases). V lost 5 bases, J lost 4 bases, and 17 bases lay in between. Germline V lookup: CDR1 LNHDA, CDR2 SQIVND (reference sequence). This CDR3 comprises 15 residues.